This T cell receptor (beta chain) was sequenced in a study of Ad26.COV2.S vaccination and SARS-CoV-2 variants. Study summary: Once or twice, 56 days apart, Ad26.COV2.S was delivered intramuscularly.

This clone was seen once. Here immunoSEQ multiplex PCR was the method, and the copy in TCRdb shows in-frame clones only, minus some. The sample records 350,000 to 450,000 clones, about 90% being singletons. The ends were cut back, 3 bases at V and 2 bases at J, with 12 bases in the middle. Germline values: CDR1 SGDLS, CDR2 YYNGEE. The CDR3 is 14 residues long. The treatment here: about 20 received Ad26.COV2.S at low or high dose, single or two shots; about 5 received placebo; per-sample allocation not given. Sampling was done on day 63 after the first vaccine or placebo injection. The receptor was derived from a person between 18 and 65 years old who received the Ad26.COV2.S COVID-19 vaccine or a placebo. Source: peripheral blood, taken in a trial of Ad26.COV2.S vaccine versus placebo. The chain is built from TRBV9 and TRBJ2-7, with D perhaps being TRBD1 or TRBD2 (5 bases each). CDR3 nucleotide sequence: TGTGCCAGCAGCGCCCGGGACGGTGCCTACGAGCAGTACTTC. It is translated as CASSARDGAYEQYF.